This T cell receptor (beta chain) was sequenced during a study of blood T cells in healthy people across ages (dated by TCRdb to between 2015 and 2016). A note on the overall study: Template switching captured roughly one uniquely barcoded TCR beta cDNA molecule per two T cells in model experiments. The donors were divided into four age groups: young (average roughly 15 years), middle-aged (approximately 39), aged (about 61) and long-lived (82). To track age-related changes in TCR beta repertoire diversity, the study relied on deep sequencing normalized with unique cDNA molecular identifiers. Using the same blood draw, the study looked at two additional independent replicas of 1 million unique cDNA reads for two donors, one aged 18 to 29 and the other aged 80 or older. What the research found in general, with its limitations: A strong correlation was found between observed TCR beta diversity and the percentage of naive T cells measured by flow cytometry. Observed TCR beta diversity per million T cells fell roughly linearly with age, and a significant reduction was already apparent by age roughly 41. Because donor CMV infection status was unknown, age-related changes in expanded clonotypes were potentially confounded. Estimates of total diversity from one million sequenced T cells were regarded as lower bounds and underestimates. Compared with the aged group, the long-lived group had more naive CD4+ T cells, fewer expanded clones and increased TCR diversity, suggesting age selection. Because profiling used bulk unsorted PBMCs, naive and antigen-experienced compartments could not be compared conclusively.

This clonotype was recorded a few times. There is no known antigen for this receptor. No base qualities exist here, and no much larger clone lies one base off it. CDR3 length: 14 amino acids, cysteine to phenylalanine. Only the CDR3 portion is preserved as DNA: 42 bases, with reading frame beginning at the first base. CDR1 and CDR2, looked up from the germline V gene, are SGHTA and FQGTGA. V is clipped by 0 bases and J by 1 base, and the sequence between their germline boundaries is 5 bases long. Systemically healthy Caucasian individuals from Russia, 35 to 50 in total and aged about 6 to 90 years, were included as donors. Each donor gave roughly 9 milliliters of peripheral blood, drawn into EDTA-treated Vacutainer tubes. PBMCs were isolated by Ficoll-Paque density-gradient centrifugation, with at least 6 million obtained per sample. Total RNA was extracted from PBMCs with Trizol reagent, with at least 6 micrograms obtained per sample. The percentages of naive CD45RAhigh/CD27high T cells were determined by flow cytometry on a PBMC aliquot from every donor.

Receptor libraries were prepared by 5' RACE. Sequencing instrument: Illumina HiSeq 2500. A second PCR of roughly 6 to 11 cycles was run with a J-beta primer mix and a sample-barcoded 5' primer. A template-switch 5' adaptor carrying 12 random nucleotides introduced a unique molecular identifier onto each TCR beta cDNA molecule. At least 2.5 million CDR3-containing paired-end reads were obtained from each sample. The Mint cDNA synthesis kit, primed by a TRBC-specific oligonucleotide, was used to synthesize first-strand cDNA from all RNA. Following uracil-DNA glycosylase treatment, all cDNA underwent a first 18-cycle PCR with the universal primers M1SS and BC2_uni_R. The study's own analysis went as follows. Normalization of each sample was performed by random selection of 1 million high-quality reads, each carrying a distinct molecular identifier. Reads with shared molecular identifiers were discarded instead of being binned into consensus sequences. MiTCR, set to a Q25 quality threshold and the strictest error-elimination algorithm, was used for CDR3 identification, clonotype clustering and error correction. A nonparametric unseen species model with Euler transformation was used to estimate a lower bound on total TCR beta diversity. TCRdb reprocessing: public reads trimmed at Q25 with fastp, clones called with MiXCR, in-frame beta chains kept. CDR3 protein sequences are deduplicated, and each keeps its most common genes and DNA. The V and J calls were not made by the authors but by TCRdb's processing. Here the sample has approximately 780,000 distinct CDR3 sequences; around 25% occur a single time. Clones ranked in the top ten supply about 3% of the sample.

The same data also contributed to another study, on T cells of mothers and their children. As the second paper documents: Nine systemically healthy Caucasian individuals, comprising three mothers and their six children, were included as donors. cDNA synthesis consumed the entire amount of extracted RNA, loaded at roughly 1.5 ug RNA in each 15 ul reaction. Sample barcodes and 2-4 random nucleotides were added via the M1S primer in the second PCR. Over 9.5 million TCR beta CDR3 reads were obtained for each mother, and 2.5 million to 3 million reads were obtained for each child. TCR recombination output is similarly shaped by thymic selection in related and unrelated pairs, with a minor effect exerted by inherited differences. Normalized repertoire overlap was always slightly but never significantly higher in related than unrelated mother-child pairs. No persistent microchimeric T cell clones were found, with a detection sensitivity of approximately 100 clones per million clonotypes. The study used deep NGS to compare TCR beta repertoires of mothers and children, seeking features distinguishing related mother-child pairs from unrelated individuals. The mean age was about 38 +/- 4 years for the mothers and around 11 +/- 4 years for the children. After adapters were ligated using NEBNext reagents, the libraries underwent 100+100 nt paired-end sequencing on an Illumina HiSeq 2000. To avoid cross-contamination, the mother libraries and the child libraries were prepared a month apart and sequenced in separate runs. For each donor, somewhere between roughly 500,000 and 2,100,000 distinct TCR beta clonotypes were identified. Naive TCR beta clonotypes were estimated from low-frequency clonotypes matched to each donor's FACS-determined naive share, without sorting.

This receptor chain uses TRBV7-3 and TRBJ2-3; no D gene is confidently identified. This receptor was taken from a boy aged 5-17 years in good health. Input material: blood. CDR3 protein: CASSLTLGTDTQYF. The nucleotide sequence reads TGTGCCAGCAGCTTAACTTTGGGCACAGATACGCAGTATTTT.